This TCR beta chain was identified during a study of identical twins. This clonotype was counted between two and nine times. Its antigen is currently unknown. TCRdb reprocessed the 5' RACE reads via MiXCR and lists one record per CDR3 protein. There are hundreds of thousands of distinct CDR3 sequences in the sample; 15% to 20% occur only once, and about 12% lies in the top ten. Notes on the study in general: Fewer insertions marked abundant cord blood beta clonotypes; young adult naive trended weakly, memory not at all.

These data also featured in a second study, about T cells expressing NK-cell markers. That source adds: One observes that, in several donors, these clonotypes were also the leading ones within the CD3+CD56-NKG2C+ fraction.

Sequenced sample: PBMCs. This sequence originates from a woman aged 18-30 years in good health.

CDR3 coding DNA: TGTGCCAGCAGACCTGGACTAGCGCCTACGCAGTATTTT. Its translation: CASRPGLAPTQYF. The rearrangement links TRBV6-1 to TRBJ2-3; 9 bases are a match to TRBD2. The CDR3 runs 13 residues. Looked up from germline, CDR1 is MNHNS and CDR2 is SASEGT. Trimming removed 6 bases from V and 8 bases from J; junction bases left unmatched: 6.